One and the same sample provided the 24 T cell receptor beta chains below, sequenced in a study of cytomegalovirus exposure and HLA in healthy donors. With 60 Vbeta and 13 Jbeta primers, the PCR was carried out. TCRdb's copy holds only in-frame clones and misses some; the assay was immunoSEQ multiplex PCR. The sample includes about 140,000 clones, around three fifths of them seen just once. Specimen: PBMCs. The receptors stem from a male donor in good health and CMV-seronegative.

The chain couples TRBV7-8 to TRBJ1-6, with D uncertain. This CDR3 region has 14 residues. In germline, CDR1 is SGHVS, CDR2 FQNEAQ. V was shortened by 2 bases and J by 6 bases, with 8 bases between the two germline ends. The chain's CDR3 is CASSLPTFNSPLHF. DNA for the CDR3: TGTGCCAGCAGCTTACCCACTTTTAATTCACCCCTCCACTTT.

This chain connects TRBV30 to TRBJ1-2; TRBD1 matches at 7 bases. The CDR3 runs 11 residues. Looked up from germline, CDR1 is GTSNPN and CDR2 is SVGIG (reference sequence). Unmatched junction bases numbered 0, after V lost 4 bases and J lost 4 bases. CDR3 amino acids: CAWTGGYGYTF. As DNA, the CDR3 is TGTGCCTGGACAGGGGGCTATGGCTACACCTTC.

The chain carries TRBV4-2 and TRBJ2-7, with TRBD2 matching over 9 bases. Trimming at V came to 0 bases and at J to 2 bases, leaving 5 bases not matched to a gene. CDR3 length: 16 residues. Germline V gives CDR1 LGHNA, CDR2 YNFKEQ. The CDR3, as DNA: TGTGCCAGCAGCCAAGATGGAGTAGCGGGGGCCTACGAGCAGTACTTC. Translated: CASSQDGVAGAYEQYF.

For the CDR3, the DNA is TGTGCCAGCAGTTCCCCTAGCGGGGAGAGCTCCTACGAGCAGTACTTC. Its translation is CASSSPSGESSYEQYF. The chain has TRBV27 and TRBJ2-7; 9 nucleotides align to TRBD2. Germline V gene sequence: CDR1 MNHEY, CDR2 SMNVEV (reference sequence). Germline trimming cut 4 bases from V and 0 bases from J; bases unmatched to any gene: 7. CDR3 length: 16 residues.

V gene TRBV5-6 combines with J gene TRBJ2-7, with 9 positions matching TRBD2. The germline CDR1 and CDR2 sequences are SGHDT and YYEEEE. The CDR3 has 16 residues. After removal of 2 bases from V and 2 bases from J, the junction contained 8 bases not matched to a gene. The CDR3 loop reads CASSFGAGLATYEQYF. CDR3 in DNA: TGTGCCAGCAGCTTCGGGGCCGGACTAGCGACCTACGAGCAGTACTTC. The variable domain in full, with the rest retrieved from reference TRBV5-6 and TRBJ2-7, is DAGVTQSPTHLIKTRGQQVTLRCSPKSGHDTVSWYQQALGQGPQFIFQYYEEEERQRGNFPDRFSGHQFPNYSSELNVNALLLGDSALYLCASSFGAGLATYEQYFGPGTRLTVT.

A single count supports this clone. The rearrangement joins TRBV25-1 to TRBJ2-5; 11 nucleotides line up with TRBD2. This CDR3 contains 13 residues. With 10 bases clipped from V and 3 bases from J, the junction kept 4 bases outside the gene matches. In germline, CDR1 is MGHDK, CDR2 SYGVNS. The chain's CDR3 is CATGLAAEETQYF. As DNA, the CDR3 is TGTGCCACGGGACTAGCGGCCGAAGAGACCCAGTACTTC.

This chain connects TRBV19 to TRBJ2-7, with 8 nucleotides matching TRBD1. Germline assignment: CDR1 LNHDA and CDR2 SQIVND (reference sequence). J lost 1 base, V lost 7 bases, and 3 bases had no gene match. This CDR3 is 13 amino acids long. Here the CDR3 DNA reads TGTGCCAGTAAAGGACAGGGTTCCTACGAGCAGTACTTC. This encodes CASKGQGSYEQYF. Using reference TRBV19 and TRBJ2-7 for the parts outside the CDR3, the full variable domain is DGGITQSPKYLFRKEGQNVTLSCEQNLNHDAMYWYRQDPGQGLRLIYYSQIVNDFQKGDIAEGYSVSREKKESFPLTVTSAQKNPTAFYLCASKGQGSYEQYFGPGTRLTVT.

The V gene is TRBV10-2, the J gene TRBJ1-5, with 7 bases lining up with TRBD1. Trimming cost V 6 bases and J 3 bases; bases outside gene matches: 14. CDR1 is WSHSY, CDR2 SAAADI, per germline. The CDR3 sequence is 17 residues long. The CDR3 protein is CASSPGQLSTNNQPQHF. The DNA of the CDR3 is TGCGCCAGCAGCCCGGGACAGTTGAGTACTAACAATCAGCCCCAGCATTTT.

CDR3 nucleotides: TGTGCCAGCAGCCCAGGAGGGGATCGGGAGACCCAGTACTTC. This translates into CASSPGGDRETQYF. The chain has TRBV9 and TRBJ2-5, with a weak D call TRBD2 (6 bases). V was cut by 4 bases and J by 5 bases, with 15 bases left in between. The CDR3 runs 14 residues. In germline, CDR1 is SGDLS, CDR2 YYNGEE.

The chain couples TRBV6-6 to TRBJ2-7, with 7 bases that match TRBD1. This CDR3 spans 13 amino acids. J gave up 10 bases and V 5 bases, and 11 bases lay outside the gene matches. The germline gives CDR1 MNHNY, CDR2 SVGAGI (reference sequence). For the CDR3, the DNA is TGTGCCAGCAGTCCTCTCCCTTCAGGGGGACAGTACTTC. Encoded protein: CASSPLPSGGQYF.

The chain links TRBV19 to TRBJ1-5; TRBD1 agrees at 9 bases. The V segment lost 4 bases and the J segment 2 bases; nucleotides outside the gene matches: 3. The CDR3 is 15 amino acids. Germline V gene data show CDR1 as LNHDA and CDR2 as SQIVND (reference sequence). CDR3 sequence (DNA): TGTGCCAGTAGTAGAGGACAGGGGCGCAATCAGCCCCAGCATTTT. It specifies CASSRGQGRNQPQHF.

About this clone: This CDR3 is also generated by other DNA sequences in the sample. The chain links TRBV6-1 to TRBJ1-5, with a weak D call TRBD1 (6 bases). Germline values: CDR1 MNHNS, CDR2 SASEGT. V lost 9 bases, J lost 0 bases, and 9 bases lay in between. The CDR3 is 13 residues long. CDR3 sequence: CASTGYSNQPQHF. CDR3 DNA: TGTGCCAGTACAGGGTATAGCAATCAGCCCCAGCATTTT.

The chain carries TRBV19 and TRBJ2-7; possibly TRBD1 for D (7 bases). Trimming stripped 8 bases from V and 6 bases from J, with 14 bases between. Germline values: CDR1 LNHDA, CDR2 SQIVND (reference sequence). The CDR3 consists of 12 residues. CDR3: CASRDREAEQYF. CDR3 bases: TGTGCCAGTCGAGACAGGGAGGCCGAGCAGTACTTC.

The gene calls are TRBV6-5 and TRBJ1-2, with 8 bases fitting TRBD1. Germline V lookup: CDR1 MNHEY, CDR2 SVGAGI. Trimming removed 6 bases from V and 4 bases from J; junction bases left unmatched: 4. CDR3 length: 13 amino acids. CDR3 sequence reads: CASRATGAYGYTF. DNA for the CDR3: TGTGCCAGCAGAGCGACAGGGGCCTATGGCTACACCTTC.

CDR3 region: CASSIRGPGYNEQFF. CDR3 coding DNA: TGTGCCAGCAGTATCCGCGGGCCGGGTTACAATGAGCAGTTCTTC. The genes are TRBV7-8 and TRBJ2-1, with D possibly being TRBD2 (5 bases). Germline V gives CDR1 SGHVS, CDR2 FQNEAQ. The ends were cut back, 6 bases at V and 4 bases at J, with 16 bases in the middle. There are 15 residues in the CDR3.

The V call is TRBV5-4, the J call TRBJ1-2; 8 nucleotides match TRBD1. Germline lookup yields CDR1 SGHNT and CDR2 YYREEE (reference sequence). This CDR3 comprises 13 residues. Trimming cost V 4 bases and J 6 bases; bases outside gene matches: 5. In DNA, the CDR3 is TGTGCCAGCAGCAGACAACAGGGGGATGGCTACACCTTC. It is translated as CASSRQQGDGYTF.

V is TRBV7-8 and J is TRBJ1-1; tentative D call: TRBD1 (6 bases). Per germline, CDR1 SGHVS and CDR2 FQNEAQ. This CDR3 region has 14 residues. V was shortened by 1 base and J by 6 bases, with 12 bases between the two germline ends. The CDR3 is CASSLVTGKAEAFF. CDR3 DNA sequence: TGTGCCAGCAGCTTAGTTACAGGGAAGGCTGAAGCTTTCTTT.

This clone was seen a handful of times. The CDR3 loop reads CASSESGQGYGYTF. The CDR3 coding sequence is TGTGCCAGCAGTGAATCTGGACAGGGTTATGGCTACACCTTC. The V and J genes are TRBV6-1 and TRBJ1-2; 8 bases line up with TRBD1. This CDR3 region has 14 residues. CDR1 and CDR2 from the germline V gene are MNHNS and SASEGT. Germline trimming cut 2 bases from V and 5 bases from J; bases unmatched to any gene: 4.

The V gene is TRBV10-3, the J gene TRBJ1-4, with D possibly being TRBD1 (6 bases). Germline CDR1 is ENHRY and CDR2 is SYGVKD. Between the trimmed V and J ends, which lost 7 bases and 5 bases, there was a span of 11 bases. This CDR3 region has 13 residues. The CDR3 sequence is CAIKGGRNEKLFF. Here the CDR3 DNA reads TGTGCCATCAAAGGGGGTAGGAATGAAAAACTGTTTTTT.

The chain employs TRBV11-2 and TRBJ2-6; the match to TRBD2 covers 7 bases. The CDR3 is made up of 17 amino acids. V was clipped by 2 bases and J by 2 bases; unmatched bases: 6. Germline V gives CDR1 SGHAT, CDR2 FQNNGV. The CDR3 reads CASSLMNAGAGANVLTF. The CDR3 nucleotides read TGTGCCAGCAGCTTAATGAACGCGGGGGCTGGGGCCAACGTCCTGACTTTC.

This clone appeared a single time. The chain carries TRBV4-1 and TRBJ2-1, with 9 positions matching TRBD2. The CDR3 runs to 15 residues. Germline V lookup: CDR1 MGHRA, CDR2 YSYEKL. Trimming removed 4 bases from V and 5 bases from J; junction bases left unmatched: 6. CDR3 loop: CASSPRGGIDNEQFF. The CDR3 coding sequence is TGCGCCAGCAGCCCGCGGGGGGGAATTGACAATGAGCAGTTCTTC.

This chain connects TRBV18 to TRBJ1-1; 8 positions agree with TRBD1. V lost 3 bases, J lost 3 bases, and 9 bases stayed unmatched. Germline values: CDR1 KGHSH, CDR2 LQKENI. CDR3 size: 16 residues. CDR3 region: CASSPNPGTGYTEAFF. The CDR3 DNA reads TGTGCCAGCTCACCCAACCCAGGGACAGGCTACACTGAAGCTTTCTTT.

This chain joins TRBV5-8 and TRBJ1-4; TRBD1 matches at 11 bases. Germline V lookup: CDR1 SGHTS, CDR2 YDEGEE. The CDR3 consists of 17 residues. V was pared by 4 bases and J by 4 bases, with 9 bases of the junction left unmatched. CDR3 nucleotides: TGTGCCAGCAGCCCGGGACAGGGGGGCCCGTTTAATGAAAAACTGTTTTTT. This sequence encodes CASSPGQGGPFNEKLFF.

This clone was seen a single time. The V and J genes are TRBV6-1 and TRBJ2-7, with 7 bases lining up with TRBD1. The trim removed 5 bases at V and 1 base at J, leaving 5 bases unmatched. Germline V gives CDR1 MNHNS, CDR2 SASEGT. The CDR3 extends over 14 amino acids. CDR3 sequence reads: CASSLGQTSYEQYF. Here the CDR3 DNA reads TGTGCCAGCAGTTTGGGACAGACTTCCTACGAGCAGTACTTC.